This is a list of T cell receptor beta chains from one sample in a study of CD8 T cells in Susac syndrome. TCRdb redid the calling of the immunoSEQ multiplex PCR reads with MiXCR, one entry per CDR3 protein. The table has about 150,000 distinct CDR3 sequences, about 95% seen once; the top ten hold 0.15%. The material sequenced was CD8+ T cells from PBMCs. These receptors were taken from a human donor with multiple sclerosis. Each CDR3 is given with its conserved first and last residue. A D gene is named only where the DNA matches it firmly. Rows give clone size only sometimes, using once, few, many, or a class for an expanded clone.

d_call	v_call	j_call	clone_size	cdr3_nt	cdr3_aa
-	TRBV18	TRBJ2-7	-	TGTGCCAGCTCACCACCGTCGGACACGAACGAGCAGTACTTC	CASSPPSDTNEQYF
TRBD1	TRBV30	TRBJ2-1	-	TGTGCCTGGGGGGACAGGGGTTACAATGAGCAGTTCTTC	CAWGDRGYNEQFF
-	TRBV11-2	TRBJ1-6	-	TGTGCCAGCAGCTTAGATCGTGGGGCCAGGTCACCCCTCCACTTT	CASSLDRGARSPLHF
TRBD1	TRBV5-1	TRBJ2-7	-	TGCGCCAGCAGCTCAGACAGGGTCGACGAGCAGTACTTC	CASSSDRVDEQYF
TRBD2	TRBV4-1	TRBJ2-1	-	TGCGCCAGCAGCCAAGATTGGGCTAGCGGAAATGAGCAGTTCTTC	CASSQDWASGNEQFF
-	TRBV21-1	TRBJ2-3	-	TGTGCCAGCAGCAAACCTGCGCTACTTAGGACAGATACGCAGTATTTT	CASSKPALLRTDTQYF
-	TRBV9	TRBJ1-3	-	TGTGCCAGCAGCGCTGGGACTGGAAACACCATATATTTT	CASSAGTGNTIYF
-	TRBV4-1	TRBJ2-3	-	TGCGCCAGCAGCCAAGGACCGTCTATGGGGGTTGGGAATACGCAGTATTTT	CASSQGPSMGVGNTQYF
TRBD1	TRBV7-7	TRBJ2-1	-	TGTGCTAGCAGCGCTGGACAGGGGGCGAATGAGCAGTTCTTC	CASSAGQGANEQFF
TRBD1	TRBV20-1	TRBJ1-6	-	TGCAGTGCTAGATCACGACAGGGCTCCTATAATTCACCCCTCCACTTT	CSARSRQGSYNSPLHF
TRBD1	TRBV9	TRBJ1-2	-	TGTGCCAGCAGCGCGGGACAGTATGGCTACACCTTC	CASSAGQYGYTF
TRBD1	TRBV12-3/TRBV12-4	TRBJ2-5	-	TGTGCCAGCAGGGGAACAGGGGGCGCTTCGGGTATCCAGTACTTC	CASRGTGGASGIQYF
-	TRBV15	TRBJ1-1	once	TGTGCCACCAGCTGGGAGCCGGACACTGAAGCTTTCTTT	CATSWEPDTEAFF
-	TRBV7-9	TRBJ1-1	once	TGTGCCAGCGGCTCCCCAGGGGCGGTTGGCACTGAAGCTTTCTTT	CASGSPGAVGTEAFF
TRBD1	TRBV6-5	TRBJ2-7	few	TGTGCCAGCAGTCGACAGGGGTACGAGCAGTACTTC	CASSRQGYEQYF
-	TRBV30	TRBJ2-1	-	TGTGCCCATCTAAGGACTACCAATGAGCAGTTCTTC	CAHLRTTNEQFF
-	TRBV9	TRBJ1-2	-	TGTGCCAGCAGCGTAGGTCCCAGGTACACCTTC	CASSVGPRYTF
-	TRBV2	TRBJ1-4	-	TGTGCCAGCAGTGAAGCGGGTCCCAGTCCTGAAAAACTGTTTTTT	CASSEAGPSPEKLFF
TRBD1	TRBV5-6	TRBJ2-7	-	TGTGCCAGCAGCTTCAGGACAGGGGGGAGGACCTACGAGCAGTACTTC	CASSFRTGGRTYEQYF
-	TRBV3-1	TRBJ2-7	-	TGTGCCAGCAGCCACCTCCTAAAGGGGGACCTCACCTCCTACGAGCAGTACTTC	CASSHLLKGDLTSYEQYF
-	TRBV29-1	TRBJ2-5	-	TGCAGCGTTGATCTGAGGGAAACCCAAGAGACCCAGTACTTC	CSVDLRETQETQYF
-	TRBV19	TRBJ2-4	-	TGTGCCAGTAGTACCTACTGGTTAGCCAAAAACATTCAGTACTTC	CASSTYWLAKNIQYF
-	TRBV29-1	TRBJ2-2	-	TGCAGCGTTGTAGACCTCACCGGGGAGCTGTTTTTT	CSVVDLTGELFF
TRBD1	TRBV28	TRBJ1-2	-	TGTGCCAGCAGTACAGGGGGGCTCGCGGATGGCTACACCTTC	CASSTGGLADGYTF
-	TRBV6-5	TRBJ1-5	few	TGTGCCAGCAGTAGCTTGGGTAATAGCAATCAGCCCCAGCATTTT	CASSSLGNSNQPQHF
-	TRBV30	TRBJ2-5	-	TGTGCCTGGAGTCGTGAACTACGGGGTTCGGGGGAGACCCAGTACTTC	CAWSRELRGSGETQYF
-	TRBV4-2	TRBJ1-2	-	TGTGCCAGCAGCCCGGGGTCCGCAACAGGTGGCTACACCTTC	CASSPGSATGGYTF
-	TRBV30	TRBJ2-7	-	TGTGCCTGGAGGGCGATAACCCGCCCCAACGAGCAGTACTTC	CAWRAITRPNEQYF
-	TRBV29-1	TRBJ2-6	-	TGCAGCGTTGAGGGGATCTCTGGGGCCAACGTCCTGACTTTC	CSVEGISGANVLTF
-	TRBV12-3/TRBV12-4	TRBJ1-5	-	TGTGCCAGCAGTTTCCGTACGGGAGACAATCAGCCCCAGCATTTT	CASSFRTGDNQPQHF
TRBD1	TRBV20-1	TRBJ1-4	-	TGCAGTGCTACCCGGGACAGGGGCCGGGGTGAAAAACTGTTTTTT	CSATRDRGRGEKLFF
-	TRBV29-1	TRBJ2-7	-	TGCAGCGCCAGGGCACTGACAGTTAATGGCTACGAGCAGTACTTC	CSARALTVNGYEQYF
-	TRBV7-9	TRBJ2-7	-	TGTGCCAGCAGCCCAAGTGGGGACGCTTACGAGCAGTACTTC	CASSPSGDAYEQYF
-	TRBV2	TRBJ1-1	-	TGTGCCAGCAGGGAGCAGGGGTACACTGAAGCTTTCTTT	CASREQGYTEAFF
-	TRBV6-6	TRBJ2-5	-	TGTGCCAGCAGTCCCGATGCCCGAGTCGAGACCCAGTACTTC	CASSPDARVETQYF
-	TRBV27	TRBJ2-3	-	TGTGCCAGCCGTCGGGGGGCCACAGATACGCAGTATTTT	CASRRGATDTQYF
-	TRBV19	TRBJ1-5	-	TGTGCCAGTAGATCCCCCGGGACAAGTAGCAATCAGCCCCAGCATTTT	CASRSPGTSSNQPQHF
TRBD2	TRBV30	TRBJ2-2	-	TGTGCCTGGAGGCGGGGGCTAGCGGGGCCGGCCGGGGAGCTGTTTTTT	CAWRRGLAGPAGELFF
TRBD2	TRBV20-1	TRBJ2-7	-	TGCAGTGCTAGAGATCTCACTAGCGGGGACACCTACGAGCAGTACTTC	CSARDLTSGDTYEQYF
-	TRBV15	TRBJ1-6	-	TGTGCCACCAGCAGAGACGACAGCTCATCACCCCTCCACTTT	CATSRDDSSSPLHF
-	TRBV3-1	TRBJ1-1	-	TGTGCCAGCAGCCAAGAGTCGCCACCCAGATGGAACACTGAAGCTTTCTTT	CASSQESPPRWNTEAFF
-	TRBV27	TRBJ1-2	once	TGTGCCAGCAGTTCTTCTGGTGGAGATAACTATGGCTACACCTTC	CASSSSGGDNYGYTF
-	TRBV29-1	TRBJ1-1	-	TGCAGCGTCGACTACGGCGGGGAAGCTTTCTTT	CSVDYGGEAFF
-	TRBV20-1	TRBJ1-1	once	TGCAGTGCTATAATACCGGGACAAAACACTGAAGCTTTCTTT	CSAIIPGQNTEAFF
TRBD1	TRBV29-1	TRBJ2-5	-	TGCAGCGTCGGGCCCTTGAGGGACAGGCAAGAGACCCAGTACTTC	CSVGPLRDRQETQYF